The clone carrying this TCR beta chain turned up a few times. Its target is not known. TCRdb re-called the RT-PCR reads through MiXCR, storing one row per CDR3 protein. The profile shows some 570,000 distinct CDR3 sequences, 10% to 12% of them singletons. The sample comes from a study of response to subunit inactivated influenza vaccine. Study-level points and caveats: New T cells are recruited in small numbers by each seasonal influenza vaccination, according to the authors' suggestion.

These same records also appear under a second study, on T cells expressing NK-cell markers. According to that study: Template switching by 5'RACE with UMIs generated the TCR beta cDNA. Of the CD8+ T cell pool in six donors, roughly 1.0-7.0% was accounted for by dominant NKG2C+ clonotypes. The study found these clonotypes also leading the CD3+CD56-NKG2C+ fraction in several donors. What remained unclear was the HCMV specificity of expanded NKG2C+ T cell clones.

The starting material was PBMCs from blood, obtained on the day of vaccination. The sequence was obtained from a man aged 45-65 years who received an inactivated influenza vaccine.

The CDR3 region is CASSGGQGVIAQYF. CDR3 coding DNA: TGTGCCAGCAGCGGCGGTCAGGGGGTGATAGCGCAGTATTTT. This chain links TRBV11-1 with TRBJ2-3; 7 nucleotides align to TRBD1. There are 14 residues in the CDR3. V shed 5 bases and J 10 bases; nucleotides not matched to a gene: 12. Germline CDR1 and CDR2: SGHAT and FQDESV (reference sequence).